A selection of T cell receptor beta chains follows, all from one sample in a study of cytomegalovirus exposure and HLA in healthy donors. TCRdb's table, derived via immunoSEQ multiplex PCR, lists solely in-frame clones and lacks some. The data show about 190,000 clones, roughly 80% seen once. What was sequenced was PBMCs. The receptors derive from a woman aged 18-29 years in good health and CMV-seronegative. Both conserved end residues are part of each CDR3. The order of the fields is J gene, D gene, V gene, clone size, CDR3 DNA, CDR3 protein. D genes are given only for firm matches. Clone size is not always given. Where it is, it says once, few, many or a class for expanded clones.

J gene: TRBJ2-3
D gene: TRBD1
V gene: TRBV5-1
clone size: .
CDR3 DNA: TGCGCCAGCAGCTCAGGGGGCGTTGCAGATACGCAGTATTTT
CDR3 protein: CASSSGGVADTQYF

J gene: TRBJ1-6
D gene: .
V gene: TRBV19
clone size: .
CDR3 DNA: TGTGCCAGTAGTTTGGGGGGTAATTCACCCCTCCACTTT
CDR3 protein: CASSLGGNSPLHF

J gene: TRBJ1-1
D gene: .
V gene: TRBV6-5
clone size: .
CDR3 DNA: TGTGCCAGCAGTTACTCGCGAGCGGGCACTGAAGCTTTCTTT
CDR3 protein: CASSYSRAGTEAFF

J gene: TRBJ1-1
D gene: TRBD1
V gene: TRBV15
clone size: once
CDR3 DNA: TGTGCCACCAGCGCCGGGACAGTCAGAACTGAAGCTTTCTTT
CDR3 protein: CATSAGTVRTEAFF

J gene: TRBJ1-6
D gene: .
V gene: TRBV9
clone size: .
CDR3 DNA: TGTGCCAGCAGCGTCTCGCCTGGGCCTCTGGGTTCACCCCTCCACTTT
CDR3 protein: CASSVSPGPLGSPLHF

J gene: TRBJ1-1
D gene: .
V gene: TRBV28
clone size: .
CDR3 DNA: TGTGCCAGCAGTTTAGGGCGGGCGTGGACTGAAGCTTTCTTT
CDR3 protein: CASSLGRAWTEAFF

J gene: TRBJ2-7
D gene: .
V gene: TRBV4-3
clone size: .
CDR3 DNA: TGCGCCAGCAGCCAAGACGGCGAGCAGTACTTC
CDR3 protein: CASSQDGEQYF

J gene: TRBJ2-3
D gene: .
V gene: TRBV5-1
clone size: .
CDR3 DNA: TGCGCCAGCAGCTACGCAAGGGGGACAGATACGCAGTATTTT
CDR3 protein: CASSYARGTDTQYF

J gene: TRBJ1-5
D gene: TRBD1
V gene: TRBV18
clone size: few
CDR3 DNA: TGTGCCAGCTCACTCGGACAGGGTGGCGATCAGCCCCAGCATTTT
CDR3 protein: CASSLGQGGDQPQHF

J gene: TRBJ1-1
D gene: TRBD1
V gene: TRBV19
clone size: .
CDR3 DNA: TGTGCCAGTCTAACGCGACAGGGGACCCGGAACACTGAAGCTTTCTTT
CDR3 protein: CASLTRQGTRNTEAFF

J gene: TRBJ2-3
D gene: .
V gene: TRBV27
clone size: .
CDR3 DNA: TGTGCCAGCAGTTTACCATCACTAGGACAGGGAGGGACAGATACGCAGTATTTT
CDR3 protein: CASSLPSLGQGGTDTQYF

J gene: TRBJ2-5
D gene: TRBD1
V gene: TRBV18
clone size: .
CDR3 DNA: TGTGCCAGCTCACCACCGACAGGGGTGGAGACCCAGTACTTC
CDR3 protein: CASSPPTGVETQYF

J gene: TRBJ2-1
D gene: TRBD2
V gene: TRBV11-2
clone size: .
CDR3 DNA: TGTGCCAGCAGCTTAGATCAACTAGCGGGGGCCTCGAATGAGCAGTTCTTC
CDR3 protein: CASSLDQLAGASNEQFF

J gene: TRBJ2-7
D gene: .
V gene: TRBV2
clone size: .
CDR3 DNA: TGTGCCAGCAGTGACAGGGAGCAGTACTTC
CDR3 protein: CASSDREQYF

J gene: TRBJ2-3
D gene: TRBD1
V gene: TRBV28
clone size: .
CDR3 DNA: TGTGCCAGCAGTTCCGGGACAGGGGATCCCGATACGCAGTATTTT
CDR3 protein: CASSSGTGDPDTQYF

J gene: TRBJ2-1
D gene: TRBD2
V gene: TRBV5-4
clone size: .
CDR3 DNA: TGTGCCAGCAGCCCGGGGGTGGAGCGGGGCCCCTACAATGAGCAGTTCTTC
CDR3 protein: CASSPGVERGPYNEQFF

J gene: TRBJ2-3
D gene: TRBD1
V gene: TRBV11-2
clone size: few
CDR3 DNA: TGTGCCAGCAGCTGGGACAGGACCACAGATACGCAGTATTTT
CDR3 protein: CASSWDRTTDTQYF